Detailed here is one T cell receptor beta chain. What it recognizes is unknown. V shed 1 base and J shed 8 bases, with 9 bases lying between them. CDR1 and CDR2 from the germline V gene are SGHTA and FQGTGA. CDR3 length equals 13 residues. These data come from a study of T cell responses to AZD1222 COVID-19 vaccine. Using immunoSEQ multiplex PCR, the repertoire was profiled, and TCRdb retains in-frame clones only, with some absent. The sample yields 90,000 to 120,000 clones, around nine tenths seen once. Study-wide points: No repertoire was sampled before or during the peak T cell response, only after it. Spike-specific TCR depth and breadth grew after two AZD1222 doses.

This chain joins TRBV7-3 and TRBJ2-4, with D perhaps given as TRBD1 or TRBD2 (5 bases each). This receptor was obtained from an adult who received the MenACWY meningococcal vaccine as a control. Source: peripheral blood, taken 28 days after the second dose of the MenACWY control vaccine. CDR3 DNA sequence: TGTGCCAGCAGCTTAATTCAGGGAGACATTCAGTACTTC. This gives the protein CASSLIQGDIQYF. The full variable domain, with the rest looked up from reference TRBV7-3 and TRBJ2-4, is GAGVSQTPSNKVTEKGKYVELRCDPISGHTALYWYRQSLGQGPEFLIYFQGTGAADDSGLPNDRFFAVRPEGSVSTLKIQRTERGDSAVYLCASSLIQGDIQYFGAGTRLSVL.